These 5 T cell receptor beta chains were sequenced from one sample in a study of cytomegalovirus exposure and HLA in healthy donors. Vbeta (60) and Jbeta (13) primers were used in the PCR. Sequenced by immunoSEQ multiplex PCR; TCRdb stores in-frame clones only, minus some. The table shows around 100,000 clones, with 78% occurring only once. What was sequenced was PBMCs. These receptors originate from a woman between 40 and 50 years old in good health and CMV-seropositive.

In its sample, this clone was seen a few times. The CDR3 protein is CASSQVHLNTEAFF. In DNA form, the CDR3 reads TGCGCCAGCAGCCAAGTGCACTTGAACACTGAAGCTTTCTTT. The rearrangement joins TRBV4-1 to TRBJ1-1; D not resolved. The CDR3 totals 14 residues. In germline, CDR1 is MGHRA, CDR2 YSYEKL. V lost 1 base and J lost 0, with 6 bases in between.

This clone was recorded once. The genes are TRBV9 and TRBJ2-2, with D possibly matching TRBD2 (7 bases). Germline CDR1 reads SGDLS; CDR2 reads YYNGEE. The CDR3 consists of 15 residues. With 3 bases removed from V and 4 bases from J, the gap between germline ends came to 13 bases. CDR3 region: CASSAGGAGTGELFF. DNA of the CDR3: TGTGCCAGCAGCGCTGGGGGGGCGGGCACCGGGGAGCTGTTTTTT.

This clone was recorded a few times. CDR3 nucleotides: TGTGCCAGCAGTTTGGGGACTAGCGGGAGAATCCCTGAGCAGTTCTTC. It yields the protein CASSLGTSGRIPEQFF. The rearrangement links TRBV28 to TRBJ2-1; 14 bases map to TRBD2. The V gene end was trimmed by 3 bases and the J gene end by 9 bases; junction bases not matched to a gene: 7. Germline-derived CDR1 and CDR2 are MDHEN and SYDVKM. CDR3 length equals 16 residues.

The chain has TRBV6-6 and TRBJ2-7, with D unclear. V lost 5 bases to trimming and J lost 2 bases, with 19 bases between them. This CDR3 is 16 amino acids long. The germline V gene encodes CDR1 MNHNY and CDR2 SVGAGI (reference sequence). In DNA form, the CDR3 reads TGTGCCAGCAGTCTCCCCTGGCAGGTCCTCACCTACGAGCAGTACTTC. Translating it yields CASSLPWQVLTYEQYF.

The CDR3: CASSPPGQGIGTNEKLFF. CDR3 DNA: TGTGCCAGCTCACCCCCAGGACAGGGAATTGGAACTAATGAAAAACTGTTTTTT. V gene TRBV18 combines with J gene TRBJ1-4, with 8 bases matching TRBD1. J was trimmed by 1 base and V by 3 bases; bases with no gene match: 10. Germline CDR1 KGHSH, CDR2 LQKENI. The length of the CDR3 is 18 residues.